The TCR beta chain under discussion was sequenced for a study of blood T cell repertoires in COVID-19. Germline loops: CDR1 LGHDT, CDR2 YNNKEL (reference sequence). Deletions cut 3 bases from V and 7 bases from J, with 9 bases between. The CDR3 runs to 13 residues. Generated by immunoSEQ multiplex PCR, the TCRdb table keeps only in-frame clones and is missing some. This table has some 150,000 clones, about nine tenths appearing once. This sequence originates from a woman aged 70 to 79 with acute or convalescent COVID-19. The sample consisted of peripheral blood. V is TRBV3-1 (or the pseudogene TRBV3-2) and J is TRBJ1-4, with D hard to call. This CDR3 is CASSHSIGEKLFF. CDR3 bases: TGTGCCAGCAGCCATTCAATCGGTGAAAAACTGTTTTTT.